The next 19 T cell receptor beta chains were all read from a single sample in a study of shared clonotypes between healthy human individuals. Generated by immunoSEQ multiplex PCR, the TCRdb table keeps only in-frame clones and is missing some. The sample has a few hundred thousand clones, about 69% seen once. Sequences were obtained from memory CD4+ T cells sorted from blood. Subset described: CD45RA-negative fraction. The receptors originated from a man aged 25 to 40 in good health.

This sequence joins TRBV9 and TRBJ2-1; 7 bases align to TRBD2. V was clipped by 6 bases and J by 5 bases; unmatched bases: 8. The germline CDR1 and CDR2 sequences are SGDLS and YYNGEE. CDR3 size: 14 residues. The CDR3 DNA reads as TGTGCCAGCAACCGCGGCGGGAGCCACAATGAGCAGTTCTTC. It specifies CASNRGGSHNEQFF.

The rearrangement uses TRBV4-3 and TRBJ2-2, with 7 bases that match TRBD2. Trimming removed 0 bases from V and 6 bases from J; junction bases left unmatched: 10. The CDR3 loop spans 17 amino acids. CDR1 is LGHNA, CDR2 YSLEER, per germline. This CDR3 is CASSQDLGLGFPGELFF. In DNA, the CDR3 is TGCGCCAGCAGCCAAGATCTTGGACTAGGGTTCCCCGGGGAGCTGTTTTTT.

The rearrangement joins TRBV7-3 to TRBJ2-1; 11 bases fit TRBD1. V dropped 5 bases and J dropped 7; count of bases not matched to a gene: 4. Germline V lookup: CDR1 SGHTA, CDR2 FQGTGA. The CDR3 loop spans 14 amino acids. The CDR3 sequence is CASSKGTGGNEQFF. CDR3 DNA: TGTGCCAGCAGCAAAGGGACAGGGGGAAATGAGCAGTTCTTC.

This clone was detected a few times. The germline gene is not matched at one end of the junction; a read error may be the cause. The chain uses TRBV11-2 and TRBJ2-2; unclear D gene. Looked up from germline, CDR1 is SGHAT and CDR2 is FQNNGV. This CDR3 comprises 14 residues. The CDR3 bases are TGTGCCAGCAGCATAGAGGCGAACACCGGGGAGCTGTTTTTT. Translating it yields CASSIEANTGELFF.

This clone was observed once. The rearrangement joins TRBV28 to TRBJ1-2; D is unclear. The ends were cut back, 3 bases at V and 2 bases at J, with 10 bases in the middle. This CDR3 has 14 amino acids. Germline assignment: CDR1 MDHEN and CDR2 SYDVKM. Here the CDR3 reads CASSFQALNYGYTF. As DNA, the CDR3 is TGTGCCAGCAGTTTTCAGGCTCTGAACTATGGCTACACCTTC.

Worth noting for this clone: The junction shows a germline mismatch at one end, possibly a read error. The V and J genes are TRBV6-1 and TRBJ2-7, with TRBD2 matching over 7 bases. CDR3 length: 15 amino acids. From germline, CDR1 is MNHNS and CDR2 SASEGT. The CDR3 DNA sequence: TGTGCCAGCCGTGAACTAGCGACGGTCTCCTACGAGCAGTACTTC. Translating it yields CASRELATVSYEQYF.

This chain connects TRBV10-3 to TRBJ2-3, with 9 bases fitting TRBD2. V dropped 0 bases and J dropped 1; count of bases not matched to a gene: 5. This CDR3 has 17 residues. Germline V CDR1 and CDR2: ENHRY, SYGVKD. The CDR3 region has the DNA TGTGCCATCAGTGAGTCGATTAGCGGGAGCCGCACAGATACGCAGTATTTT. Its protein is CAISESISGSRTDTQYF.

The V and J genes are TRBV7-2 and TRBJ2-3, with D possibly being TRBD1 (5 bases). V was shortened by 6 bases and J by 6 bases, with 13 bases between the two germline ends. This CDR3 is built from 13 residues. CDR1 is SGHTA and CDR2 is FQGNSA in the germline V gene. CDR3 coding DNA: TGTGCCAGCAGTAAACAGGTCCCGGATACGCAGTATTTT. Translated: CASSKQVPDTQYF.

The chain couples TRBV5-5 to TRBJ2-3; maybe TRBD1 (6 bases). Germline V gene lookup returns CDR1 SGHKS and CDR2 YYEKEE (reference sequence). The V and J ends lost 4 bases and 0 bases respectively, with 12 bases between them. The CDR3 loop spans 15 amino acids. In DNA, the CDR3 is TGTGCCAGCAGCGTGACAGGAGCTAGCACAGATACGCAGTATTTT. Translating it yields CASSVTGASTDTQYF.

The chain has TRBV28 and TRBJ2-7, with D perhaps matching TRBD1 (5 bases). V lost 6 bases and J lost 4, with 10 bases in between. The CDR3 is made up of 12 amino acids. Germline V lookup: CDR1 MDHEN, CDR2 SYDVKM. The CDR3 sequence is CASRTGVYEQYF. The DNA of the CDR3 is TGTGCCAGCAGAACAGGAGTTTACGAGCAGTACTTC. Full variable domain (missing parts from reference TRBV28 and TRBJ2-7): DVKVTQSSRYLVKRTGEKVFLECVQDMDHENMFWYRQDPGLGLRLIYFSYDVKMKEKGDIPEGYSVSREKKERFSLILESASTNQTSMYLCASRTGVYEQYFGPGTRLTVT.

J is TRBJ2-2 and V is TRBV6-1; 12 bases are shared with TRBD2. The trim removed 7 bases at V and 4 bases at J, leaving 4 bases unmatched. From germline, CDR1 is MNHNS and CDR2 SASEGT. The CDR3 has 15 residues. CDR3: CASTSGRGSTGELFF. The CDR3 region has the DNA TGTGCCAGCACTAGCGGGAGGGGTAGCACCGGGGAGCTGTTTTTT.

The chain carries TRBV10-3 and TRBJ2-3, with no clear D. Deletions cut 0 bases from V and 5 bases from J, with 3 bases between. CDR3 size: 12 residues. CDR1 and CDR2 (germline): ENHRY, SYGVKD. The CDR3 DNA reads TGTGCCATCAGTGAGTCGCAAGATACGCAGTATTTT. Its protein product is CAISESQDTQYF.

This sequence joins TRBV7-3 and TRBJ2-7, with D perhaps matching TRBD2 (5 bases). There are 13 residues in the CDR3. The germline V and J ends were trimmed by 6 bases and 2 bases, with 11 bases remaining between them. Per the germline V gene, CDR1 is SGHTA and CDR2 is FQGTGA. In DNA form, the CDR3 reads TGTGCCAGCAGTAGAGGGCAGGCCTACGAGCAGTACTTC. Its translation: CASSRGQAYEQYF.

The chain joins TRBV11-2 to TRBJ2-5; D gene unclear. CDR1 and CDR2 (germline): SGHAT, FQNNGV. V lost 1 base, J lost 7 bases, and 16 bases lay in between. The length of the CDR3 is 15 residues. The CDR3 region is CASSLVIEGLGTQYF. The DNA for the CDR3 is TGTGCCAGCAGCTTAGTGATAGAAGGCTTGGGGACCCAGTACTTC.

The V gene is TRBV7-2, the J gene TRBJ2-7; D gene ambiguous. The CDR3 spans 13 residues. CDR1 is SGHTA and CDR2 is FQGNSA in the germline V gene. Trimming removed 4 bases at V and 0 bases at J, with 7 bases between. CDR3: CASSSLPSYEQYF. In DNA form, the CDR3 reads TGTGCCAGCAGCTCCCTACCCTCCTACGAGCAGTACTTC.

The V call is TRBV18, the J call TRBJ2-3; 7 positions agree with TRBD2. Germline assignment: CDR1 KGHSH and CDR2 LQKENI. The CDR3 sequence is 17 residues long. Trimming removed 3 bases from V and 2 bases from J; junction bases left unmatched: 11. CDR3 in amino acids: CASSPRGASGTTDTQYF. The CDR3 coding sequence is TGTGCCAGCTCACCGCGAGGAGCTAGCGGCACCACAGATACGCAGTATTTT.

This clone came up a few times. This rearrangement joins TRBV11-2 to TRBJ2-1; the match to TRBD2 covers 10 bases. Unmatched junction bases numbered 6, after V lost 3 bases and J lost 7 bases. Germline CDR1 and CDR2: SGHAT and FQNNGV. This CDR3 has 15 residues. CDR3 amino acids: CASSLLAGGKNEQFF. The CDR3 nucleotides are TGTGCCAGCAGCTTGTTAGCGGGAGGTAAAAATGAGCAGTTCTTC.

The sample holds one count of this clone. V usage is TRBV5-8 and J usage is TRBJ2-1; 9 bases are a match to TRBD2. Germline assignment: CDR1 SGHTS and CDR2 YDEGEE. Unmatched junction bases numbered 11, after V lost 4 bases and J lost 6 bases. CDR3 length equals 16 residues. This CDR3 is CASSRGGLATRNEQFF. CDR3 nucleotides: TGTGCCAGCAGCAGAGGGGGACTAGCCACCCGCAATGAGCAGTTCTTC.

The V and J genes are TRBV5-1 and TRBJ2-7, with TRBD1 matching 7 bases. The V gene end was trimmed by 0 bases and the J gene end by 3 bases; junction bases not matched to a gene: 3. CDR3 size: 14 residues. Germline loops: CDR1 SGHRS, CDR2 YFSETQ. The CDR3 DNA reads as TGCGCCAGCAGCTTGGACACAGGGGTCTACGAGCAGTACTTC. Its translation: CASSLDTGVYEQYF.